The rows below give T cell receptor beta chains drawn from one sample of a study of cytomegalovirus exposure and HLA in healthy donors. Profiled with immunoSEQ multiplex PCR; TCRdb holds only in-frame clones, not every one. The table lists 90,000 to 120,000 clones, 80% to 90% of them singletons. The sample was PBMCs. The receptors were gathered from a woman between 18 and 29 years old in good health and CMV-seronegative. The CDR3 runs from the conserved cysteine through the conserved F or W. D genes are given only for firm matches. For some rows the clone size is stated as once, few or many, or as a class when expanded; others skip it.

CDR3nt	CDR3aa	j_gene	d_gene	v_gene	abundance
TGTGCCAGCAGCGTAACCACAAGCACAGATACGCAGTATTTT	CASSVTTSTDTQYF	TRBJ2-3	-	TRBV6-1	-
TGTGCCAGCAGTTACGCGCTGGGAGCGAGCAATCAGCCCCAGCATTTT	CASSYALGASNQPQHF	TRBJ1-5	-	TRBV6-6	few
TGTGCCAGTAGTATAGGGAGTGGGAACATTCAGTACTTC	CASSIGSGNIQYF	TRBJ2-4	-	TRBV19	-
TGCGCCAGCAGCCAAGTCCTCTTAGAGACCCAGTACTTC	CASSQVLLETQYF	TRBJ2-5	-	TRBV4-3	-
TGTGCCAGCGGGGACACACCCTCTGGGGCCAACGTCCTGACTTTC	CASGDTPSGANVLTF	TRBJ2-6	-	TRBV6-1	-
TGTGCCAGCAGCGTAGCCCCCGCGGGGAAATACGAGCAGTACTTC	CASSVAPAGKYEQYF	TRBJ2-7	-	TRBV9	-
TGTGCCAGCAGCCTATCAGGGTTTCAGGCAGATACGCAGTATTTT	CASSLSGFQADTQYF	TRBJ2-3	-	TRBV6-5	-
TGTGCCAGCAGCTTAGATGGCAGGGGTGGCGGGGAGCTGTTTTTT	CASSLDGRGGGELFF	TRBJ2-2	-	TRBV7-2	-
TGTGCCAGCAGCGTAGCTACTTCGACAGGGCTTGCCACAGATACGCAGTATTTT	CASSVATSTGLATDTQYF	TRBJ2-3	TRBD1	TRBV9	few
TGTGCCATCAGTCTTAGCGGGGGGGACACAGATACGCAGTATTTT	CAISLSGGDTDTQYF	TRBJ2-3	TRBD2	TRBV10-3	-
TGTGCCAGCCGCCGTGATGGCGGGTACACCGGGGAGCTGTTTTTT	CASRRDGGYTGELFF	TRBJ2-2	-	TRBV2	-
TGTGCCAGCAGCTTAGCGCTAGGGAGAGGCAATTCACCCCTCCACTTT	CASSLALGRGNSPLHF	TRBJ1-6	-	TRBV7-2	-
TGCGCCAGCAGCCAAGACCCTAGCGGGGGGGAGCAGTACTTC	CASSQDPSGGEQYF	TRBJ2-7	TRBD2	TRBV4-3	-
TGTGCCAGCAGCTTATCTGGGGTCGGGGTAGATGAGCAGTTCTTC	CASSLSGVGVDEQFF	TRBJ2-1	-	TRBV13	-
TGTGCCAGCAGACAGGGTTCCTCCTACGAGCAGTACTTC	CASRQGSSYEQYF	TRBJ2-7	-	TRBV6-6	few
TGTGCCAGCGGACTTACAGATACGCAGTATTTT	CASGLTDTQYF	TRBJ2-3	-	TRBV28	-
TGTGCCAGCTCACCACGGGGACAGGGACTTTCTGCAACTAATGAAAAACTGTTTTTT	CASSPRGQGLSATNEKLFF	TRBJ1-4	TRBD1	TRBV18	-
TGCGCCAGCAGACATACCGGAGGGTACTATGGCTACACCTTC	CASRHTGGYYGYTF	TRBJ1-2	-	TRBV5-1	-
TGTGCCAGCAGAAGACCCGTTAGGGGGGGTGGCTACACCTTC	CASRRPVRGGGYTF	TRBJ1-2	-	TRBV28	-
TGCGCCAGCAGCCCTAGCGGAGGCACAGATACGCAGTATTTT	CASSPSGGTDTQYF	TRBJ2-3	TRBD2	TRBV5-1	-
TGTGCCAGCAGCTCCGGGACAGGAAACAATCAGCCCCAGCATTTT	CASSSGTGNNQPQHF	TRBJ1-5	TRBD1	TRBV7-9	-
TGTGCCAGCAGCTTCACAGGGGGGCCCTACAATGAGCAGTTCTTC	CASSFTGGPYNEQFF	TRBJ2-1	TRBD1	TRBV5-5	-
TGTGCCAGCAGTTTGCCAGGGAAATTCTATGGCTACACCTTC	CASSLPGKFYGYTF	TRBJ1-2	-	TRBV28	-
TGCGCCAGCAGTCGAAGTAACAGGGGAAGGCAAGAGACCCAGTACTTC	CASSRSNRGRQETQYF	TRBJ2-5	TRBD1	TRBV5-1	-
TGTGCCAGCAGCTTAACCCTGGGGGGGATCGAGCAGTACTTC	CASSLTLGGIEQYF	TRBJ2-7	TRBD2	TRBV7-6	-
TGTGCCTGGATCCAAGGGGAAGGGGCTGAAGCTTTCTTT	CAWIQGEGAEAFF	TRBJ1-1	-	TRBV30	-
TGTGCCTGGAGCCCCGCTAGGAGGGAGCAGTACTTC	CAWSPARREQYF	TRBJ2-7	-	TRBV30	few
TGTGCCAGCAGTTTAACGACGTTCCCTACGGGGGAGCAGTACTTC	CASSLTTFPTGEQYF	TRBJ2-7	-	TRBV27	-
TGTGCCAGCAGTTACGAGGGAGCTGGGGCCAACGTCCTGACTTTC	CASSYEGAGANVLTF	TRBJ2-6	-	TRBV6-5	few
TGTGCCAGCAGCCAGGGACTAGCGGGACCGCCACTGGAGACCCAGTACTTC	CASSQGLAGPPLETQYF	TRBJ2-5	TRBD2	TRBV7-3	-
TGCGCCAGCGGAATCCAGGGCGCACCCCTCCACTTT	CASGIQGAPLHF	TRBJ1-6	-	TRBV5-1	-
TGTGCCAGCAGCAACGCAGGCTCCCCCCTCAATGAGCAGTTCTTC	CASSNAGSPLNEQFF	TRBJ2-1	-	TRBV7-9	-
TGTGCCAGTAGTAGAGGACAGGGGAGGGCTAATGAAAAACTGTTTTTT	CASSRGQGRANEKLFF	TRBJ1-4	TRBD1	TRBV19	once
TGTGCCAGCAGCCTCTTTGAAGCCACGAACACTGAAGCTTTCTTT	CASSLFEATNTEAFF	TRBJ1-1	-	TRBV2	-
TGTGCCAGCAGCCCGGGGGGGATTAGCACAGATACGCAGTATTTT	CASSPGGISTDTQYF	TRBJ2-3	TRBD2	TRBV7-2	-
TGTGCCAGCAGTAGCCCAGGGACAGGGTCCGAGACCCAGTACTTC	CASSSPGTGSETQYF	TRBJ2-5	TRBD1	TRBV28	-
TGTGCCAGCAGCTTATCTCCAGGGGGCTATGGCTACACCTTC	CASSLSPGGYGYTF	TRBJ1-2	TRBD1	TRBV7-3	-
TGTGCCAGCAGCCATCCAGGTGGCGAGCAGTACTTC	CASSHPGGEQYF	TRBJ2-7	-	TRBV7-9	-
TGTGCCAGCAGCTTAGGCGCGGGGTTGGCCAAAAACATTCAGTACTTC	CASSLGAGLAKNIQYF	TRBJ2-4	-	TRBV7-8	-
TGTGCCAGCAGTTATGGACAGGGTCCCTACTATGGCTACACCTTC	CASSYGQGPYYGYTF	TRBJ1-2	TRBD1	TRBV5-6	-
TGTGCCAGCAGCTTAACGAACCGGAATGAGCAGTTCTTC	CASSLTNRNEQFF	TRBJ2-1	-	TRBV7-3	-
TGTGCCAGCAGTCCGGGACTAGCTAACGAGCAGTTCTTC	CASSPGLANEQFF	TRBJ2-1	TRBD2	TRBV6-5	-
TGTGCCAGCAGCGTAGCAAACACCCCTAACTATGGCTACACCTTC	CASSVANTPNYGYTF	TRBJ1-2	-	TRBV9	few
TGTGCCAGCCAGGGAAGTACTAATGAAAAACTGTTTTTT	CASQGSTNEKLFF	TRBJ1-4	-	TRBV28	-
TGTGCCAGCAGCTTAGATTCCTACGAGCAGTACTTC	CASSLDSYEQYF	TRBJ2-7	-	TRBV11-2	once
TGTGCCAGCAGCCCAGCTCCGCGGAGAGGCGGGAGGGCATACAATGAGCAGTTCTTC	CASSPAPRRGGRAYNEQFF	TRBJ2-1	TRBD2	TRBV7-9	-
TGTGCCTGGAGTAGGGGCCAGACACAAGAGACCCAGTACTTC	CAWSRGQTQETQYF	TRBJ2-5	-	TRBV30	once
TGTGCCACCCAGGGGGGTGAAGAAAAACTGTTTTTT	CATQGGEEKLFF	TRBJ1-4	TRBD1	TRBV10-3	once
TGCGCCAGCAGCTTGTTTGGGCACCCAACCGGGACAGGGGCAACCCGTTCTACCTACGAGCAGTACTTC	CASSLFGHPTGTGATRSTYEQYF	TRBJ2-7	TRBD1	TRBV5-1	once
TGTGCCAGCACACCCCGTTTCGGTCGGACAGTTGACTCCTACGAGCAGTACTTC	CASTPRFGRTVDSYEQYF	TRBJ2-7	-	TRBV7-8	-
TGTGCCAGCAGTGTTTGGGGCCGGCCCCGCATGCACTTC	CASSVWGRPRMHF	TRBJ2-5	-	TRBV25-1	-
TGTGCCAGCAGCTCCCTAGGCTGGTCCACCAGAACTTATGGCTACACCTTC	CASSSLGWSTRTYGYTF	TRBJ1-2	-	TRBV11-2	-
TGTGCCAGCAGAGAGGGCGTAGGGACAGGGCTCTACGAGCAGTACTTC	CASREGVGTGLYEQYF	TRBJ2-7	TRBD1	TRBV2	-
TGTGCCAGCAGCTCTCAGGGGTCGGATGGCTACACCTTC	CASSSQGSDGYTF	TRBJ1-2	-	TRBV7-9	-
TGCGCCAGCAGCCGCTCGACTAGCGGGGGGACCAATGAGCAGTTCTTC	CASSRSTSGGTNEQFF	TRBJ2-1	TRBD2	TRBV4-3	-